The 10 T cell receptor beta chains below were found in one sample sequenced in a study of cytomegalovirus exposure and HLA in healthy donors. PCR employed 60 Vbeta and 13 Jbeta primers. The method was immunoSEQ multiplex PCR; TCRdb's version includes in-frame clones alone and lacks a portion of them. The sample lists tens of thousands of clones; around 73% were seen once. Material: PBMCs. The source is a man aged 45-60 years in good health and CMV-seronegative.

The chain is built from TRBV9 and TRBJ2-7; no clear D. The CDR3 covers 15 residues. V gave up 4 bases and J gave up 5 bases, with 19 bases separating them. Germline lookup yields CDR1 SGDLS and CDR2 YYNGEE. CDR3 nucleotide sequence: TGTGCCAGCAGCAAATTAGGTCAGGCAAACAACGAGCAGTACTTC. Its protein product is CASSKLGQANNEQYF.

V usage is TRBV28 and J usage is TRBJ2-5; 8 bases fit TRBD2. Trimming took 6 bases from V and 3 from J; bases not matched to a gene: 15. This CDR3 is built from 17 residues. CDR1 is MDHEN and CDR2 is SYDVKM in the germline V gene. The CDR3 loop reads CASSYPSRGGVEETQYF. CDR3 sequence (DNA): TGTGCCAGCAGCTACCCCTCCCGGGGGGGCGTAGAAGAGACCCAGTACTTC.

V and J are TRBV5-1 and TRBJ2-5, with 9 bases fitting TRBD2. Germline CDR1 is SGHRS and CDR2 is YFSETQ. The junction had 11 bases not matched to a gene; V was cut back by 6 bases and J by 5 bases. The CDR3 is made up of 15 amino acids. In DNA form, the CDR3 reads TGCGCCAGCACCCTTTTGGGCGGGGGGGCGGAGACCCAGTACTTC. It codes for CASTLLGGGAETQYF.

The rearrangement joins TRBV5-1 to TRBJ1-2; D may be TRBD1 (5 bases). The CDR3 has 13 residues. From germline, CDR1 is SGHRS and CDR2 YFSETQ. The ends were cut back, 4 bases at V and 8 bases at J, with 15 bases in the middle. The CDR3 DNA reads as TGCGCCAGCAGCCAGGGAAACCCAGGGGGCTACACCTTC. This codes for CASSQGNPGGYTF.

The chain recombines TRBV11-2 with TRBJ1-1; the D gene is possibly TRBD1 (5 bases). The germline gives CDR1 SGHAT, CDR2 FQNNGV. Trimming cost V 3 bases and J 10 bases, with 21 bases left between them. This CDR3 spans 15 amino acids. The CDR3 loop is CASSFRGGGSGGAFF. Written as DNA, the CDR3 is TGTGCCAGCAGCTTTCGCGGGGGAGGGTCGGGGGGAGCTTTCTTT. Looking up the rest from reference TRBV11-2 and TRBJ1-1 gives the full variable domain: EAGVAQSPRYKIIEKRQSVAFWCNPISGHATLYWYQQILGQGPKLLIQFQNNGVVDDSQLPKDRFSAERLKGVDSTLKIQPAKLEDSAVYLCASSFRGGGSGGAFFGQGTRLTVV.

The V and J genes are TRBV5-1 and TRBJ2-1; TRBD2 matches at 12 bases. Trimming took 1 base from V and 4 from J; bases not matched to a gene: 0. CDR3 length: 15 amino acids. From germline, CDR1 is SGHRS and CDR2 YFSETQ. CDR3 sequence (DNA): TGCGCCAGCAGCTTGACTAGCGGGGGGTACAATGAGCAGTTCTTC. Its translation: CASSLTSGGYNEQFF.

This clone is a singleton in its sample. The rearrangement uses TRBV7-6 and TRBJ2-1; maybe TRBD2 (5 bases). The ends were cut back, 4 bases at V and 9 bases at J, with 10 bases in the middle. This CDR3 is 12 amino acids long. Germline values: CDR1 SGHVS, CDR2 FNYEAQ. The CDR3 reads CASSSEVPEQFF. The DNA of the CDR3 is TGTGCCAGCAGCTCGGAGGTCCCTGAGCAGTTCTTC.

This chain connects TRBV29-1 to TRBJ1-2; D is perhaps TRBD1 (5 bases). Deletions cut 7 bases from V and 1 base from J, with 16 bases between. Germline values: CDR1 SQVTM, CDR2 ANQGSEA. The CDR3 extends over 14 amino acids. Written as DNA, the CDR3 is TGCAGCGCTTATACGACAGATCTTAACTATGGCTACACCTTC. Translated: CSAYTTDLNYGYTF.

The chain joins TRBV30 to TRBJ2-7; the match to TRBD1 covers 8 bases. The V gene's germline CDR1 is GTSNPN and CDR2 SVGIG (reference sequence). The CDR3 has 11 residues. V lost 8 bases, J lost 6 bases, and 6 bases stayed unmatched. CDR3 residues: CARKQGGEQYF. In nucleotides, the CDR3 is TGTGCCCGCAAACAGGGGGGCGAGCAGTACTTC.

V and J are TRBV4-1 and TRBJ2-1; D is uncertain. The ends were cut back, 4 bases at V and 0 bases at J, with 13 bases in the middle. The germline gives CDR1 MGHRA, CDR2 YSYEKL. This CDR3 region has 16 residues. In nucleotides, the CDR3 is TGCGCCAGCAGCCTTGCCCTGACAAGCTCCTACAATGAGCAGTTCTTC. The encoded protein is CASSLALTSSYNEQFF.